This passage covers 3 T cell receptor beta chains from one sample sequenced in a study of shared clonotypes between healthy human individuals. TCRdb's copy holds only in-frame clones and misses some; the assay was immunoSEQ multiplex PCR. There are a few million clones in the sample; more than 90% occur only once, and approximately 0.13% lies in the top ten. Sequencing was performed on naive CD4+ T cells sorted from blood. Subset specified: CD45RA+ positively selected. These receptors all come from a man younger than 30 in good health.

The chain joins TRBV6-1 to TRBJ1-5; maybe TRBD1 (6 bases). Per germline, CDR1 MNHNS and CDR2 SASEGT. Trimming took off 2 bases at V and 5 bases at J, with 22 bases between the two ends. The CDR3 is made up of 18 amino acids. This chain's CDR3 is CASSEIVQGGKADQPQHF. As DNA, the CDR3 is TGTGCCAGCAGTGAAATTGTACAGGGAGGGAAAGCGGATCAGCCCCAGCATTTT.

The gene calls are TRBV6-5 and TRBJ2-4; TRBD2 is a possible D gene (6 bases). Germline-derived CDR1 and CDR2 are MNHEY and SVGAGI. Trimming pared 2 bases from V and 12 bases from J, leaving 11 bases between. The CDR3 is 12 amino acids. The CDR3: CASSYNGGDQYF. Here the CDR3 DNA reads TGTGCCAGCAGTTACAACGGAGGGGATCAGTACTTC.

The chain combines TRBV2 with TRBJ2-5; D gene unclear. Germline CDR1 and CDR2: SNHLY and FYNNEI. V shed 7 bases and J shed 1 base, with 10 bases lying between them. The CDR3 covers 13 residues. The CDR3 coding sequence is TGTGCCAGCATGGGCAGCCGCCAAGAGACCCAGTACTTC. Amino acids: CASMGSRQETQYF.